This T cell receptor (beta chain) derives from a study of blood T cell repertoires in COVID-19. The germline CDR1 and CDR2 sequences are MNHNY and SVGAGI (reference sequence). The CDR3 has 12 amino acids. Trimming stripped 6 bases from V and 4 bases from J, with 9 bases between. About this clone itself: Different DNA sequences within this sample yield the same CDR3.

Repertoires were generated with immunoSEQ multiplex PCR, while TCRdb's copy carries only in-frame clones and drops some. This table holds 200,000 to 250,000 clones, 87% found once. The sequencing input was PBMCs or T cells enriched from blood (not recorded which). The J gene is TRBJ1-1, the V gene TRBV6-6; perhaps TRBD1 as D (5 bases). The TCR was taken from a man aged 25 to 40 who had recovered from COVID-19. CDR3 protein: CASRTGGTEAFF. The CDR3 nucleotides read TGTGCCAGCAGAACGGGGGGCACTGAAGCTTTCTTT.